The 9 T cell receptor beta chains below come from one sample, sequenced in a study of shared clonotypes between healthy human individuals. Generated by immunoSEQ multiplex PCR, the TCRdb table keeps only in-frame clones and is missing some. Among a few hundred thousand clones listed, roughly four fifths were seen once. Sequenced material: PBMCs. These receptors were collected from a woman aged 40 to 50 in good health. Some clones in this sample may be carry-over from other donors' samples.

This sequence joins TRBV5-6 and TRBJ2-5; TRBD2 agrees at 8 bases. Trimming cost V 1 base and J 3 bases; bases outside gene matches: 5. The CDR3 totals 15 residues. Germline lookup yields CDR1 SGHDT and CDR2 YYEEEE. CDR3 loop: CASSLLAGFEETQYF. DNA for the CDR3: TGTGCCAGCAGCTTGTTAGCGGGGTTCGAAGAGACCCAGTACTTC.

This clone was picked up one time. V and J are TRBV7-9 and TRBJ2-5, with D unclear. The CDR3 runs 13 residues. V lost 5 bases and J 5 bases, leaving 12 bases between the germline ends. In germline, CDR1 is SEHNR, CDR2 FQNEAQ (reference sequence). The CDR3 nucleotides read TGTGCCAGCAGCCCCGGACGGTTCGAGACCCAGTACTTC. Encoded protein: CASSPGRFETQYF.

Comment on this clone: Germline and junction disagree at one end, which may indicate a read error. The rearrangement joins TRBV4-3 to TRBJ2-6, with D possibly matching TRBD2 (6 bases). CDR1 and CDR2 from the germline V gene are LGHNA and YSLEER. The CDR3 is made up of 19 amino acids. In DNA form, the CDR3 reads TGCGCCAGCGGCCAAGTTAAGTCTATAGCGGCCTCTGGGGCCAACGTCCTGACTTTC. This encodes CASGQVKSIAASGANVLTF.

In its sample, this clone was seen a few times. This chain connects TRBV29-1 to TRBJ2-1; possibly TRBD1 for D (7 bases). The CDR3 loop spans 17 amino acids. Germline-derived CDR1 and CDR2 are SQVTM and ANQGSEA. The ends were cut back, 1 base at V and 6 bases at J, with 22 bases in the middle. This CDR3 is CSVEAPRERQGVNEQFF. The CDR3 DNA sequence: TGCAGCGTTGAAGCTCCACGGGAGAGACAGGGTGTCAATGAGCAGTTCTTC.

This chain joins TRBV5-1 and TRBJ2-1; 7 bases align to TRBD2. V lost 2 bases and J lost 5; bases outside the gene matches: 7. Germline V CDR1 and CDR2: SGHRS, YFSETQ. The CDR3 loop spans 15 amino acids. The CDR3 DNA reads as TGCGCCAGCAGCTTCCTTGGACTAGTGAACAATGAGCAGTTCTTC. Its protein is CASSFLGLVNNEQFF.

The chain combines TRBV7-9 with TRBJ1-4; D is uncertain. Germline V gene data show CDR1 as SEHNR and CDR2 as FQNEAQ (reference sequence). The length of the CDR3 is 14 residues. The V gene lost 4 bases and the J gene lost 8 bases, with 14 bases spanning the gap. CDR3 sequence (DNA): TGTGCCAGCAGCTCACAGTGGGATTGGGAAAAACTGTTTTTT. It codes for CASSSQWDWEKLFF. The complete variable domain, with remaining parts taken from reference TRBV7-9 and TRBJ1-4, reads DTGVSQNPRHKITKRGQNVTFRCDPISEHNRLYWYRQTLGQGPEFLTYFQNEAQLEKSRLLSDRFSAERPKGSFSTLEIQRTEQGDSAMYLCASSSQWDWEKLFFGSGTQLSVL.

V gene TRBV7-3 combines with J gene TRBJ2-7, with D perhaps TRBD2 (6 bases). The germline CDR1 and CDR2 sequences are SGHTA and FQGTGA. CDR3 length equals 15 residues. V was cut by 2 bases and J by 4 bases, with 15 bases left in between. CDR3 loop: CASSLYEGLQYEQYF. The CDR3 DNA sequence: TGTGCCAGCAGCTTATACGAGGGACTGCAATACGAGCAGTACTTC.

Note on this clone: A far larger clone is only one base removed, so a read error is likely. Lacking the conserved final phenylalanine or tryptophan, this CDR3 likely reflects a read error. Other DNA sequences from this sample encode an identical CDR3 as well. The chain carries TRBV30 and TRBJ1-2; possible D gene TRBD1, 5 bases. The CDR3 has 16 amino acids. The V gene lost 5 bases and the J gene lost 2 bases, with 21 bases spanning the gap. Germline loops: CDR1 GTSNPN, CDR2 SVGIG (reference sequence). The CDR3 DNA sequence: TGTGCCTGGCGGAGGGACCGCACCTATGTAAACTATGGCTACACCCTC. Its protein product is CAWRRDRTYVNYGYTL.

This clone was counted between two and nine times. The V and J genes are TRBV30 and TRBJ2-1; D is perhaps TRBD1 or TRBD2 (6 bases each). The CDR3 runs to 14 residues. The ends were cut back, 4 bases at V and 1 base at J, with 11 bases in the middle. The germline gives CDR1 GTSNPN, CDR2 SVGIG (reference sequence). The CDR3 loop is CAWNGGLSYNEQFF. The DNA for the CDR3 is TGTGCCTGGAATGGGGGGCTGTCCTACAATGAGCAGTTCTTC.